This T cell receptor beta chain stems from a study of T cells in Graves' hyperthyroidism and ophthalmopathy. The source material, RNA transcripts, was used to amplify TCR beta CDR3 regions. TCR CDR3 underwent first-round RT-PCR with the HTBI primer set. TCRdb re-called the multiplex PCR reads with MiXCR, one entry per CDR3 protein. This sample has about 840,000 distinct CDR3 sequences, with roughly 40% found just once. This CDR3 has 15 residues. Trimming pared 3 bases from V and 3 bases from J, leaving 11 bases between. This rearrangement joins TRBV12-3 or TRBV12-4 to TRBJ2-2, with a weak D call TRBD2 (7 bases). This clonotype originated in a man aged 18 to 30 with Graves' hyperthyroidism. The source material was blood. CDR3 amino acids: CASSFGGQYTGELFF. The CDR3 DNA sequence: TGTGCCAGCAGTTTCGGGGGGCAATACACCGGGGAGCTGTTTTTT.